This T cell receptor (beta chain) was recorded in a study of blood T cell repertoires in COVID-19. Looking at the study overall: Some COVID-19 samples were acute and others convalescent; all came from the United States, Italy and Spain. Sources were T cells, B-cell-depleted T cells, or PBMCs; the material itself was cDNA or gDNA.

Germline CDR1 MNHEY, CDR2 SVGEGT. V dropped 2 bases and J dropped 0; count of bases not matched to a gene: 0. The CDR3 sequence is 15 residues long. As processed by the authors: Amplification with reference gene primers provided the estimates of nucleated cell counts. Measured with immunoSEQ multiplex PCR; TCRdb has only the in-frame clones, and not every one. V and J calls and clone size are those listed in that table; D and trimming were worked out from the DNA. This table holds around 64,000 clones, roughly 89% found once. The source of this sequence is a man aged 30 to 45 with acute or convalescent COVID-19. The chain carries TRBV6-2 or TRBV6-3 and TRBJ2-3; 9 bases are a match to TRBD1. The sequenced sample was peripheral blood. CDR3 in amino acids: CASSYGTGSTDTQYF. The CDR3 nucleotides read TGTGCCAGCAGTTACGGGACAGGGAGCACAGATACGCAGTATTTT.